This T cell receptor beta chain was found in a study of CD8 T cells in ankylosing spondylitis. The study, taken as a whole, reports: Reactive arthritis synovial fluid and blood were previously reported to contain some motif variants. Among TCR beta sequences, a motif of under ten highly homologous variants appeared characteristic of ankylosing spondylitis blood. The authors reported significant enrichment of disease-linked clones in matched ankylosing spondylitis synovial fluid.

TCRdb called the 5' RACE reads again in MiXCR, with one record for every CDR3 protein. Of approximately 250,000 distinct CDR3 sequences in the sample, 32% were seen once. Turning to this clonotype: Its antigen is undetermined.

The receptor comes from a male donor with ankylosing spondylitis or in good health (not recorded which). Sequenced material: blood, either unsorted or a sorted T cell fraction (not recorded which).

For the CDR3, the DNA is TGTGCCAGCAGTCTCCGGACAGGGCCCTATGGCTACACCTTC. Protein sequence: CASSLRTGPYGYTF. V is TRBV12-3 or TRBV12-4 and J is TRBJ1-2, with 8 bases matching TRBD1. The V and J ends lost 5 bases and 4 bases, in that order; junction bases with no gene match: 6. The CDR3 extends over 14 amino acids.